This entry is about one TCR beta chain. CDR3 length: 19 amino acids. CDR1 and CDR2 (germline): SGHRS, YFSETQ. V lost 6 bases and J lost 1; bases outside the gene matches: 15. Only Caucasian adults living in Nashville, Tennessee served as donors. Splitting the CD4+ cells yielded a CD45RA+ naive subset and a CD45RA-negative memory subset. The data stem from a study of shared clonotypes between healthy human individuals. The test was conducted at deep level. Only in-frame clones appear in the TCRdb table, and some are missing; sequencing was by immunoSEQ multiplex PCR. This sample carries some 2.1 million clones, about 95% of them seen once, and the ten largest clones take 0.13%.

The sequence derives from a man younger than 30 in good health. The chain employs TRBV5-1 and TRBJ2-6; 8 bases are shared with TRBD2. The sample was naive CD4+ T cells sorted from blood. Documented subset: CD45RA+ positively selected. CDR3 sequence (DNA): TGCGCCAGCAACCCGAACCCCACTAGCGGAGGTTCTGGGGCCAACGTCCTGACTTTC. This gives the protein CASNPNPTSGGSGANVLTF.